The 29 T cell receptor beta chains below come from one sample, sequenced in a study of blood T cell repertoires in COVID-19. Generated by immunoSEQ multiplex PCR, the TCRdb table keeps only in-frame clones and is missing some. The repertoire holds tens of thousands of clones, 85% to 90% seen once, with roughly 4.5% in the top ten. The sequenced sample was peripheral blood. Receptor source: a woman in her 70s with active COVID-19.

The rearrangement links TRBV5-1 to TRBJ1-2, with D possibly matching TRBD1 (5 bases). V lost 0 bases and J 9 bases, leaving 18 bases between the germline ends. Germline V gives CDR1 SGHRS, CDR2 YFSETQ. This CDR3 is 15 amino acids long. CDR3 DNA sequence: TGCGCCAGCAGCTTGGCGGACTGGGACTTTGAGAGCTACACCTTC. This translates into CASSLADWDFESYTF. Full variable domain (remainder filled in from reference TRBV5-1 and TRBJ1-2): KAGVTQTPRYLIKTRGQQVTLSCSPISGHRSVSWYQQTPGQGLQFLFEYFSETQRNKGNFPGRFSGRQFSNSRSEMNVSTLELGDSALYLCASSLADWDFESYTFGSGTRLTVV.

This clone was detected only a few times. The chain carries TRBV9 and TRBJ2-2; D ambiguous. CDR1 is SGDLS and CDR2 is YYNGEE in the germline V gene. Trimming stripped 0 bases from V and 6 bases from J, with 6 bases between. The length of the CDR3 is 13 residues. CDR3 loop: CASSVVPSGELFF. The CDR3 nucleotides read TGTGCCAGCAGCGTAGTTCCATCCGGGGAGCTGTTTTTT.

This rearrangement joins TRBV28 to TRBJ2-7; perhaps TRBD1 as D (5 bases). V gave up 4 bases and J gave up 3 bases, with 10 bases separating them. The CDR3 sequence is 13 residues long. The V gene's germline CDR1 is MDHEN and CDR2 SYDVKM. The CDR3 DNA reads TGTGCCAGCAGTTCAGGGTCCCACTACGAGCAGTACTTC. The encoded protein is CASSSGSHYEQYF.

The rearrangement links TRBV4-1 to TRBJ1-1; 7 nucleotides match TRBD1. The CDR3 covers 18 residues. Looked up from germline, CDR1 is MGHRA and CDR2 is YSYEKL. Trimming at V came to 3 bases and at J to 1 base, leaving 14 bases not matched to a gene. CDR3 DNA: TGCGCCAGCAGCCAGTGGGGGGTAAGGACAGGCCAGAACACTGAAGCTTTCTTT. It is translated as CASSQWGVRTGQNTEAFF.

The chain employs TRBV19 and TRBJ2-1; 9 bases agree with TRBD2. CDR1 and CDR2 (germline): LNHDA, SQIVND (reference sequence). There are 14 residues in the CDR3. Germline trimming cut 5 bases from V and 4 bases from J; bases unmatched to any gene: 3. The CDR3 reads CASSLTSGYNEQFF. The CDR3 nucleotides are TGTGCCAGTAGTTTGACTAGCGGTTACAATGAGCAGTTCTTC.

This clone was recorded a few times. The chain carries TRBV3-1 (or the pseudogene TRBV3-2) and TRBJ2-7; 9 positions agree with TRBD1. Germline V gene lookup returns CDR1 LGHDT and CDR2 YNNKEL (reference sequence). This CDR3 is 13 amino acids long. With V trimmed by 1 base and J by 12 bases, 7 bases remained unmatched. Here the CDR3 reads CASSQGQGVPRYF. CDR3 DNA: TGTGCCAGCAGCCAAGGACAGGGGGTTCCGCGGTACTTC.

V usage is TRBV10-3 and J usage is TRBJ2-1; a weak D match, TRBD2 (6 bases). CDR3 length equals 17 residues. Trimming removed 0 bases from V and 3 bases from J, with 15 bases in between. Germline CDR1 ENHRY, CDR2 SYGVKD. The DNA of the CDR3 is TGTGCCATCAGTGAGTCGGGCGGGGTCAACCTCTACAATGAGCAGTTCTTC. It codes for CAISESGGVNLYNEQFF.

The rearrangement uses TRBV13 and TRBJ2-1, with 7 bases matching TRBD2. The V segment lost 0 bases and the J segment 5 bases; nucleotides outside the gene matches: 4. Germline V lookup: CDR1 PRHDT, CDR2 FYEKMQ (reference sequence). The CDR3 runs 15 residues. As DNA, the CDR3 is TGTGCCAGCAGCTTAGGGCGGGGGTTAAACAATGAGCAGTTCTTC. Translated: CASSLGRGLNNEQFF.

Concerning this clone itself: This may be a read error: a much more frequent sequence differs by one nucleotide. The sample carries other DNA sequences with the same CDR3. The chain links TRBV5-6 to TRBJ2-7; the D gene is possibly TRBD2 (5 bases). Trimming removed 0 bases at V and 3 bases at J, with 10 bases between. The CDR3 has 14 amino acids. CDR1 is SGHDT, CDR2 YYEEEE, per germline. The CDR3 nucleotides are TGTGCCAGCAGCTTGGGGGGAGACTTCTACGAGCAGTACTTC. The encoded protein is CASSLGGDFYEQYF.

This chain links TRBV20-1 with TRBJ1-1; no reliable D call. Germline assignment: CDR1 DFQATT and CDR2 SNEGSKA (reference sequence). The CDR3 contains 11 residues. With 0 bases removed from V and 11 bases from J, the gap between germline ends came to 10 bases. The CDR3 spells CSAREGWRAFF. The CDR3 coding sequence is TGCAGTGCTAGAGAGGGGTGGAGGGCTTTCTTT.

This chain links TRBV5-4 with TRBJ2-1; 9 nucleotides agree with TRBD1. Germline CDR1 reads SGHNT; CDR2 reads YYREEE (reference sequence). V was clipped by 0 bases and J by 13 bases; unmatched bases: 8. The length of the CDR3 is 14 residues. The CDR3 region has the DNA TGTGCCAGCAGCTTGGATATGACAGGGGGTGACCAGTTCTTC. It specifies CASSLDMTGGDQFF.

The genes are TRBV4-3 and TRBJ2-1; TRBD1 is a possible D gene (6 bases). CDR3 length equals 15 residues. Trimming left V 4 bases short and J 5 bases short, with 15 bases between. Germline assignment: CDR1 LGHNA and CDR2 YSLEER. For the CDR3, the DNA is TGCGCCAGCAGCCGAGGGTTACAGGGAGACAATGAGCAGTTCTTC. This gives the protein CASSRGLQGDNEQFF.

V gene TRBV3-1 (or the pseudogene TRBV3-2) combines with J gene TRBJ2-1, with a tentative D call TRBD2 (5 bases). The germline CDR1 and CDR2 sequences are LGHDT and YNNKEL (reference sequence). The germline V and J ends were trimmed by 0 bases and 8 bases, with 11 bases remaining between them. The CDR3 covers 14 residues. The DNA for the CDR3 is TGTGCCAGCAGCCAAGATTGGGTCGGGGATGAGCAGTTCTTC. It is translated as CASSQDWVGDEQFF.

The CDR3 sequence is CASSSIRTGGNQPQHF. The CDR3 nucleotides are TGTGCCAGCAGTTCAATCCGGACAGGGGGCAATCAGCCCCAGCATTTT. This chain uses TRBV6-2 or TRBV6-3 with TRBJ1-5; 9 bases agree with TRBD1. The CDR3 runs 16 residues. V was pared by 4 bases and J by 2 bases, with 6 bases of the junction left unmatched. CDR1 MNHEY and CDR2 SVGEGT come from the germline V gene.

V and J are TRBV9 and TRBJ1-6; 10 positions match TRBD1. The CDR3 is made up of 15 amino acids. V was clipped by 3 bases and J by 8 bases; unmatched bases: 5. The germline V gene encodes CDR1 SGDLS and CDR2 YYNGEE. The chain's CDR3 is CASSGDRGGDSPLHF. The CDR3 bases are TGTGCCAGCAGCGGGGACAGGGGTGGGGATTCACCCCTCCACTTT.

The chain joins TRBV3-1 (or the pseudogene TRBV3-2) to TRBJ2-3; 7 bases agree with TRBD2. Trimming cost V 4 bases and J 0 bases; bases outside gene matches: 7. CDR1 is LGHDT, CDR2 YNNKEL, per germline (reference sequence). This CDR3 contains 16 residues. The CDR3 reads CASSLEAGSSTDTQYF. The CDR3 coding sequence is TGTGCCAGCAGCCTAGAAGCGGGAAGTAGCACAGATACGCAGTATTTT.

This clone was counted once. V usage is TRBV11-2 and J usage is TRBJ2-7; D possibly corresponds to TRBD1 (6 bases). V shed 0 bases and J shed 3 bases, with 12 bases lying between them. CDR3 length equals 15 residues. The germline CDR1 and CDR2 sequences are SGHAT and FQNNGV. In DNA, the CDR3 is TGTGCCAGCAGCTTAGACAGCGGACAGAACTACGAGCAGTACTTC. Protein: CASSLDSGQNYEQYF.

This clone showed up just a few times. The same CDR3 also results from other DNA sequences found in this sample. This chain links TRBV7-2 with TRBJ2-6, with 8 bases matching TRBD2. The trim removed 8 bases at V and 2 bases at J, leaving 5 bases unmatched. This CDR3 has 15 amino acids. From germline, CDR1 is SGHTA and CDR2 FQGNSA. The CDR3 DNA follows: TGTGCCAGCTCCTCCGGGGGGGCTGGGGCCAACGTCCTGACTTTC. Encoded protein: CASSSGGAGANVLTF.

The CDR3 region is CASSLPLAGGNEQFF. The CDR3 DNA is TGTGCCAGCTCCCTCCCGCTAGCGGGGGGCAATGAGCAGTTCTTC. V and J are TRBV25-1 and TRBJ2-1; 11 bases match TRBD2. The CDR3 loop spans 15 amino acids. V lost 8 bases, J lost 6 bases, and 9 bases stayed unmatched. CDR1 MGHDK and CDR2 SYGVNS come from the germline V gene. Full variable domain (remainder filled in from reference TRBV25-1 and TRBJ2-1): EADIYQTPRYLVIGTGKKITLECSQTMGHDKMYWYQQDPGMELHLIHYSYGVNSTEKGDLSSESTVSRIRTEHFPLTLESARPSHTSQYLCASSLPLAGGNEQFFGPGTRLTVL.

CDR3 bases: TGTGCCAGCAGCCGGACTAGCGGGGTGTCAGATACGCAGTATTTT. Protein product: CASSRTSGVSDTQYF. The gene calls are TRBV5-4 and TRBJ2-3; 12 positions agree with TRBD2. The junction had 4 bases not matched to a gene; V was cut back by 4 bases and J by 4 bases. Looked up from germline, CDR1 is SGHNT and CDR2 is YYREEE (reference sequence). CDR3 length equals 15 residues.

This chain links TRBV11-2 with TRBJ1-2, with no clear D. The CDR3 consists of 15 residues. CDR1 and CDR2 from the germline V gene are SGHAT and FQNNGV. Trimming shortened V by 1 base and J by 4 bases, and 13 bases separated the two germline ends. As DNA, the CDR3 is TGTGCCAGCAGCTTAGCGGTGGATCGGGGCTATGGCTACACCTTC. This gives the protein CASSLAVDRGYGYTF.

V is TRBV11-1 and J is TRBJ1-1; D remains unclear. The V gene's germline CDR1 is SGHAT and CDR2 FQDESV (reference sequence). V was cut by 1 base and J by 2 bases, with 8 bases left in between. CDR3 length equals 14 residues. Written as DNA, the CDR3 is TGTGCCAGCAGCTTAGGGGCGGGAAACACTGAAGCTTTCTTT. Encoded protein: CASSLGAGNTEAFF.

This clone showed up just once. V and J are TRBV7-2 and TRBJ2-2, with 8 bases that match TRBD2. J lost 9 bases, V lost 4 bases, and 7 bases had no gene match. The CDR3 spans 14 residues. The V gene's germline CDR1 is SGHTA and CDR2 FQGNSA. CDR3 sequence: CASSSPGLVRELFF. CDR3 sequence (DNA): TGTGCCAGCAGCTCCCCGGGACTAGTCCGGGAGCTGTTTTTT.

The rearrangement joins TRBV15 to TRBJ1-1; the match to TRBD1 covers 10 bases. Germline V gene lookup returns CDR1 LNHNV and CDR2 YYDKDF (reference sequence). CDR3 length: 16 amino acids. Trimming at V came to 1 base and at J to 6 bases, leaving 8 bases not matched to a gene. The CDR3 protein is CATSRVPGQGTAEAFF. In DNA, the CDR3 is TGTGCCACCAGCAGAGTTCCGGGACAGGGGACGGCTGAAGCTTTCTTT.

This chain connects TRBV6-2 or TRBV6-3 to TRBJ1-2; D remains unclear. The germline V gene encodes CDR1 MNHEY and CDR2 SVGEGT. The CDR3 loop spans 14 amino acids. The V end was cut by 1 base, the J end by 2 bases, with 8 bases between. The CDR3 spells CASSYLVRNYGYTF. The CDR3 DNA sequence: TGTGCCAGCAGTTACTTGGTGAGGAACTATGGCTACACCTTC.

This clone was seen more than once but under ten times. The chain has TRBV7-9 and TRBJ2-7, with D unclear. With 4 bases removed from V and 5 bases from J, the gap between germline ends came to 9 bases. The CDR3 covers 12 residues. Germline-derived CDR1 and CDR2 are SEHNR and FQNEAQ (reference sequence). The CDR3 sequence is CASSSVWHEQYF. CDR3 sequence (DNA): TGTGCCAGCAGCTCAGTATGGCACGAGCAGTACTTC.

This clone was seen a single time. V usage is TRBV28 and J usage is TRBJ2-7, with unresolved D. The V gene's germline CDR1 is MDHEN and CDR2 SYDVKM. The CDR3 loop spans 11 amino acids. V was trimmed by 4 bases and J by 3 bases, leaving 4 bases between them. This chain's CDR3 is CASSSFYEQYF. CDR3 DNA: TGTGCCAGCAGTTCCTTCTACGAGCAGTACTTC.

This clone was found once. J is TRBJ1-2 and V is TRBV4-1; D remains unclear. The CDR3 has 16 amino acids. Germline values: CDR1 MGHRA, CDR2 YSYEKL. Trimming took 3 bases from V and 4 from J, leaving 18 bases between them. CDR3 in DNA: TGCGCCAGCAGCCAGGGCCCGGGGAGCACTAGCTATGGCTACACCTTC. This sequence encodes CASSQGPGSTSYGYTF.

This rearrangement joins TRBV6-6 to TRBJ2-3, with TRBD1 matching 7 bases. The germline CDR1 and CDR2 sequences are MNHNY and SVGAGI (reference sequence). The CDR3 is 15 amino acids. V dropped 4 bases and J dropped 5; count of bases not matched to a gene: 9. The CDR3 nucleotides read TGTGCCAGCAGTTCACCCCCACAGGGGAGAGATACGCAGTATTTT. Its protein product is CASSSPPQGRDTQYF.